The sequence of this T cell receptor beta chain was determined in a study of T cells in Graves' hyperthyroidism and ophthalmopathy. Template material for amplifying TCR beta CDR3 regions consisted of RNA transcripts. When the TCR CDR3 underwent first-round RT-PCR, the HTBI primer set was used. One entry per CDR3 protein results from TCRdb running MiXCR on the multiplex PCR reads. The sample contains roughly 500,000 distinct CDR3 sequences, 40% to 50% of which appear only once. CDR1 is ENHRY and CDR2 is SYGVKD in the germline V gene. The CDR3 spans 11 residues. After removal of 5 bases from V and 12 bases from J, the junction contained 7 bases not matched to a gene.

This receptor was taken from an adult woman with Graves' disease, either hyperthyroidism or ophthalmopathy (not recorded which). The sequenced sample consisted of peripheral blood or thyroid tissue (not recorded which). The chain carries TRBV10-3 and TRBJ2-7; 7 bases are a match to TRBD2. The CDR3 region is CAISPAGSLYF. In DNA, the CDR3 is TGTGCCATCAGTCCAGCGGGGTCCCTGTACTTC.